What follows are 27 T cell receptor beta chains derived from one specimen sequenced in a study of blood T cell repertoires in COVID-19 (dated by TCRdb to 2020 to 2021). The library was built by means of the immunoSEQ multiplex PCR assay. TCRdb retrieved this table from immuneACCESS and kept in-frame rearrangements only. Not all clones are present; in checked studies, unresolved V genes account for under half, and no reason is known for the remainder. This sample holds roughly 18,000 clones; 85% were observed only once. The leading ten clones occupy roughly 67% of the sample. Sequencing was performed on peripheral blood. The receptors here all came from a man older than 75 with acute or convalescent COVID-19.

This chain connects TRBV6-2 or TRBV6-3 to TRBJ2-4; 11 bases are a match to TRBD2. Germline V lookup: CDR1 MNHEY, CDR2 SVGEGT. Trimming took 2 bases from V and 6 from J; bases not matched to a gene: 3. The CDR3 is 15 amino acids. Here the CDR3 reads CASSYPGTSGNIQYF. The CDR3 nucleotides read TGTGCCAGCAGTTACCCCGGGACTAGCGGAAACATTCAGTACTTC.

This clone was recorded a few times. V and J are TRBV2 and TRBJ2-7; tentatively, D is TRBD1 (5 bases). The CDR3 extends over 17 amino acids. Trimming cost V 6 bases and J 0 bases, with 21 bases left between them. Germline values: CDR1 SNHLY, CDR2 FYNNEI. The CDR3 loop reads CASRPEFDSPFSYEQYF. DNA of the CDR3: TGTGCCAGCAGACCGGAATTCGACAGTCCTTTCTCCTACGAGCAGTACTTC. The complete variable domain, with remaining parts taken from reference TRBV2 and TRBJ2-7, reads EPEVTQTPSHQVTQMGQEVILRCVPISNHLYFYWYRQILGQKVEFLVSFYNNEISEKSEIFDDQFSVERPDGSNFTLKIRSTKLEDSAMYFCASRPEFDSPFSYEQYFGPGTRLTVT.

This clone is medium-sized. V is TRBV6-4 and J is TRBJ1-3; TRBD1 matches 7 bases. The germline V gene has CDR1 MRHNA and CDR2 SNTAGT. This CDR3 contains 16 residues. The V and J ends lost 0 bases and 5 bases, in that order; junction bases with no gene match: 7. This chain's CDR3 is CASSDSRDRARNTIYF. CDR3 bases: TGTGCCAGCAGTGACTCGAGAGACAGGGCCAGAAACACCATATATTTT.

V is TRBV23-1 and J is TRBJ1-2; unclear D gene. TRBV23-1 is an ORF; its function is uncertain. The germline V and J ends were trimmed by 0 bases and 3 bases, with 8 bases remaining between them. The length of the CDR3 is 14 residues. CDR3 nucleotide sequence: TGCGCCAGCAGTCAATCGCGGGGAGACTATGGCTACACCTTC. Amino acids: CASSQSRGDYGYTF.

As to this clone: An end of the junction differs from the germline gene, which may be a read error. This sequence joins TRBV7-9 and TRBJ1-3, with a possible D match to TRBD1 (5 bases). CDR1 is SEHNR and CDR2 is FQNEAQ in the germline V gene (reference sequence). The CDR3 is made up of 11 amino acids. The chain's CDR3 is CASSLARDQAF. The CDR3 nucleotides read TGTGCCAGCAGCTTGGCGCGGGACCAGGCATTT.

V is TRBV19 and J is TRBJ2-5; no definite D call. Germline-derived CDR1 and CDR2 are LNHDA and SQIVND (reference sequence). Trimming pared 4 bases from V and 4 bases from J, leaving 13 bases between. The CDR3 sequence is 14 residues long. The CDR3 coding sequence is TGTGCCAGTAGTAGCCCTGGTGTAGCAGAGACCCAGTACTTC. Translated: CASSSPGVAETQYF.

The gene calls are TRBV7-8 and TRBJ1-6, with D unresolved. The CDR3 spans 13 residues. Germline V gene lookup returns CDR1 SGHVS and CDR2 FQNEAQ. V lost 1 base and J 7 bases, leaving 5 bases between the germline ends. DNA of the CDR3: TGTGCCAGCAGCTTAGGACTAAATTCACCCCTCCACTTT. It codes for CASSLGLNSPLHF.

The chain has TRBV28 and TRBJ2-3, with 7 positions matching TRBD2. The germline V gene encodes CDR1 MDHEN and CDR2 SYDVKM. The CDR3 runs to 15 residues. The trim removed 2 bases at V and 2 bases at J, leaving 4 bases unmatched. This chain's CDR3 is CASSLPSGITDTQYF. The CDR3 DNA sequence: TGTGCCAGCAGTTTACCTAGCGGAATCACAGATACGCAGTATTTT.

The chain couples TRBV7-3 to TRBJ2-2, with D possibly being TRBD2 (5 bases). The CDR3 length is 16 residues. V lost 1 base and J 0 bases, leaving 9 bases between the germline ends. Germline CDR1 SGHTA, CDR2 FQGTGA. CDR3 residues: CASSLNGGSNTGELFF. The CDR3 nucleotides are TGTGCCAGCAGCTTAAATGGCGGGTCGAACACCGGGGAGCTGTTTTTT.

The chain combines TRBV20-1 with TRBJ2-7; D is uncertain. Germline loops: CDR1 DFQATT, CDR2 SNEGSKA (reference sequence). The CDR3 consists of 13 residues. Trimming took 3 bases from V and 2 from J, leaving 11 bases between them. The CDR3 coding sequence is TGCAGTGCTAGTTTAGCACGGACCTACGAGCAGTACTTC. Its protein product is CSASLARTYEQYF.

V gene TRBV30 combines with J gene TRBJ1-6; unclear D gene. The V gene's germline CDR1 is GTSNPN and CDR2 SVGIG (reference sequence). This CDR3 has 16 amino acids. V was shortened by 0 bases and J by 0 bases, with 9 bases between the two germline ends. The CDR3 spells CAWSVKWSSYNSPLHF. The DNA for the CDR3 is TGTGCCTGGAGTGTAAAATGGAGCTCCTATAATTCACCCCTCCACTTT.

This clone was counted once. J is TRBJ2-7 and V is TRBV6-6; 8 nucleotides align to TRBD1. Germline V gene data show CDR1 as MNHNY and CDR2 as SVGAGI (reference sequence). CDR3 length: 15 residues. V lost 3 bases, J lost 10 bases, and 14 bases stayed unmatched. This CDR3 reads CASSYTGTGPSGQYF. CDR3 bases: TGTGCCAGCAGTTATACCGGGACAGGCCCTTCGGGACAGTACTTC.

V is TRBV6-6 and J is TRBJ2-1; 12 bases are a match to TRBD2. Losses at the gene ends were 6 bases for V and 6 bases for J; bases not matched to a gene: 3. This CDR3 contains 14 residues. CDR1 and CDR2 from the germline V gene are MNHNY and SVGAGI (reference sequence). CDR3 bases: TGTGCCAGCAGACCACTAGCGGGGGGCAATGAGCAGTTCTTC. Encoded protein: CASRPLAGGNEQFF.

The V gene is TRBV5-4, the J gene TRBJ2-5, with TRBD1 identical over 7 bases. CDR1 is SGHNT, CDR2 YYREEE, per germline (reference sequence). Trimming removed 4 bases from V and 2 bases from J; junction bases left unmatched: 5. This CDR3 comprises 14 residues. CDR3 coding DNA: TGTGCCAGCAGCGGACGGACAGGTCAAGAGACCCAGTACTTC. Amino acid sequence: CASSGRTGQETQYF.

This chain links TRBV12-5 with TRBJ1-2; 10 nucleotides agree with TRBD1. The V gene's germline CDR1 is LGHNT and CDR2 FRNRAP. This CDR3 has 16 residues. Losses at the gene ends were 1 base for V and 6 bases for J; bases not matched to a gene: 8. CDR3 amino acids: CASGLDYGTGEDGYTF. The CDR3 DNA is TGTGCTAGTGGTTTGGATTACGGGACAGGGGAAGATGGCTACACCTTC.

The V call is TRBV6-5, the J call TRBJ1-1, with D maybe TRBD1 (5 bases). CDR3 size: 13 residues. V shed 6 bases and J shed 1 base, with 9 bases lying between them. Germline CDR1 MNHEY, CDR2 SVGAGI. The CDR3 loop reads CASRTDPNTEAFF. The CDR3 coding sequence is TGTGCCAGCAGGACAGATCCGAACACTGAAGCTTTCTTT.

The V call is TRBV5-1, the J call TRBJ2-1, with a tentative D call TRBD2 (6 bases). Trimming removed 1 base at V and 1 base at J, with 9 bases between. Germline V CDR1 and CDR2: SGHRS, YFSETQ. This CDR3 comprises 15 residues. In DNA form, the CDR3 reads TGCGCCAGCAGCTTGCGGCGGGGATCCTACAATGAGCAGTTCTTC. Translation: CASSLRRGSYNEQFF. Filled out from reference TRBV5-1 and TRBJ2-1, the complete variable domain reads KAGVTQTPRYLIKTRGQQVTLSCSPISGHRSVSWYQQTPGQGLQFLFEYFSETQRNKGNFPGRFSGRQFSNSRSEMNVSTLELGDSALYLCASSLRRGSYNEQFFGPGTRLTVL.

In nucleotides, the CDR3 is TGTGCCAGCTTGACAGATTTGAACACTGAAGCTTTCTTT. It specifies CASLTDLNTEAFF. V is TRBV2 and J is TRBJ1-1, with a tentative D call TRBD1 (5 bases). The CDR3 length is 13 residues. The germline gives CDR1 SNHLY, CDR2 FYNNEI. V lost 8 bases, J lost 0 bases, and 10 bases lay in between.

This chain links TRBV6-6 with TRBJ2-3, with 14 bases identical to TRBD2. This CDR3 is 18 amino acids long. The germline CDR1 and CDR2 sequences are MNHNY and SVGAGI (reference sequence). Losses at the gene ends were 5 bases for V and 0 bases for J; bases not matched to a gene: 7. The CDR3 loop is CASSRGTSGGLSTDTQYF. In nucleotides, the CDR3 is TGTGCCAGCAGTCGTGGGACTAGCGGGGGCCTTAGCACAGATACGCAGTATTTT.

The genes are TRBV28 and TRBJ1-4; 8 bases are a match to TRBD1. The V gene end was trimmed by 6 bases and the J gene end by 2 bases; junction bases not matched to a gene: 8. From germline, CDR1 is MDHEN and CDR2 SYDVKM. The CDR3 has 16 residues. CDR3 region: CASSRPSGGTNEKLFF. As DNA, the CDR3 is TGTGCCAGCAGCCGACCTTCAGGGGGCACTAATGAAAAACTGTTTTTT.

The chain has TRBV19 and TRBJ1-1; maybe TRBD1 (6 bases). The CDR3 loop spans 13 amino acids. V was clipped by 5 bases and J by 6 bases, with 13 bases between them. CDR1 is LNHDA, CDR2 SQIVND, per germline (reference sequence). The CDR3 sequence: CASSARQVAEAFF. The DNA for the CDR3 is TGTGCCAGTAGTGCCCGACAGGTTGCTGAAGCTTTCTTT.

CDR3 sequence (DNA): TGTGCCAGCAGCTTAGTAGCGGCGAACTCCTATAATTCACCCCTCCACTTT. Amino acids: CASSLVAANSYNSPLHF. The chain links TRBV11-2 to TRBJ1-6; D gene uncertain. The CDR3 has 17 residues. Germline-derived CDR1 and CDR2 are SGHAT and FQNNGV. Trimming stripped 1 base from V and 0 bases from J, with 10 bases between.

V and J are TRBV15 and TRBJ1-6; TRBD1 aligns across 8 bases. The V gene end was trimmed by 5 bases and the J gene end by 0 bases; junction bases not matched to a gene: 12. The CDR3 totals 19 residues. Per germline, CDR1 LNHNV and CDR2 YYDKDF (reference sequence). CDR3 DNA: TGTGCCACCAGCGTCAAGCAGGGGGCATCGAGCTCCTATAATTCACCCCTCCACTTT. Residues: CATSVKQGASSSYNSPLHF.

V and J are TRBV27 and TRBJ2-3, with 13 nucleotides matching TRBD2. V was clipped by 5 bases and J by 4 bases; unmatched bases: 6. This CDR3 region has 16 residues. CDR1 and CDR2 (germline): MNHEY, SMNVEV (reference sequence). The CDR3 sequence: CASSTRLAGGADTQYF. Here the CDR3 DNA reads TGTGCCAGCAGTACAAGACTAGCGGGGGGTGCAGATACGCAGTATTTT.

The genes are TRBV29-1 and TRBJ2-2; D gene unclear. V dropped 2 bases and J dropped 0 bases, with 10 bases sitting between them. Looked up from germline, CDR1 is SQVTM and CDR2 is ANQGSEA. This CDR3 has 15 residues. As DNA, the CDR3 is TGCAGCGTTGAAACGGTTCACGCGAACACCGGGGAGCTGTTTTTT. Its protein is CSVETVHANTGELFF.

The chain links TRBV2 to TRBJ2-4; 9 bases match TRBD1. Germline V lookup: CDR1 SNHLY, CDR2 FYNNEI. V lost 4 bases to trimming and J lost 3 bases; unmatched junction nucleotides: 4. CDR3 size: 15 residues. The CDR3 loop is CASSGQGGVKNIQYF. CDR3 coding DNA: TGTGCCAGCAGTGGACAGGGGGGGGTCAAAAACATTCAGTACTTC.

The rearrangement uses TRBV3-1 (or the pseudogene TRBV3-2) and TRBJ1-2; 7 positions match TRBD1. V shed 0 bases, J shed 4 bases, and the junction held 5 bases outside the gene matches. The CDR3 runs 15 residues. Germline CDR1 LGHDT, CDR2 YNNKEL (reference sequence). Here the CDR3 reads CASSQEVAGGYGYTF. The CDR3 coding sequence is TGTGCCAGCAGCCAAGAAGTTGCAGGGGGCTATGGCTACACCTTC.